This T cell receptor (beta chain) was identified during a study of CD8+CD57+ T cells in acquired aplastic anemia. On the study more broadly: Mean yield of DNA from sorted CD4+ and CD8+ cells was 3 to 3.5 ug. Study-wide findings and caveats: It was found that some 31 CD8+ CDR3 sequences were shared between patients and controls.

This clonotype has ten or more counts. The target antigen is unknown. CD8+CD57+ cell expansion, shown by flow cytometry, had occurred in the patients selected for sequencing. Severe acquired aplastic anemia was the diagnosis recorded for all patients. Patient blood was sampled before any therapy had been received. CDR3 size: 13 residues. Germline values: CDR1 MNHNS, CDR2 SASEGT. Deletions cut 3 bases from V and 5 bases from J, with 5 bases between. The study profiled TCR beta VDJ and CDR3 using genomic DNA as template. TCRdb called the reads again in MiXCR, with one record for every CDR3 protein. Of around 430,000 distinct CDR3 sequences listed, less than 35% are singletons.

This TCR derives from a human donor with aplastic anemia. Sequencing was done on a sample of sorted CD4+, CD8+, or CD8+CD57+ T cells (not recorded which) from PBMCs. The rearrangement uses TRBV6-1 and TRBJ1-6; no reliable D call. DNA of the CDR3: TGTGCCAGCAGTGAGCGGAATAATTCACCCCTCCACTTT. Translation gives CASSERNNSPLHF.